This T cell receptor beta chain was identified during a study of blood T cell repertoires in COVID-19 (dated by TCRdb to 2019 to 2021). For context, the study as a whole: The collaborator samples originated in the United States, Italy and Spain and spanned the acute and convalescent phases of COVID-19. The material from the prospective study consisted of cDNA or gDNA derived from T cells, B-cell-depleted T cells, or PBMCs. The dataset comprised deeply sampled blood TCRbeta repertoires from subjects exposed to, actively infected with, or recovered from COVID-19. The repertoires were made available in a free public database intended to serve as a resource for research on the immune response to SARS-CoV-2. Samples were obtained from the ongoing ImmuneRACE study (first 160 participants) and from over 1,000 subjects provided by 6 global collaborators. Sample metadata almost always included a de-identified subject ID, COVID-19 status, age in years and sex. Where available, HLA class I and class II types were obtained from metadata supplied by the sample provider rather than from assay-based typing. Findings and caveats that apply to the study as a whole: Clinical and demographic metadata were provided uncurated, with the amount varying by source and participant.

TCRbeta CDR3 regions were amplified from genomic DNA using the immunoSEQ Assay, a bias-controlled multiplex PCR. The study's processing was this. The number of nucleated cells in each sample was estimated by amplification of reference gene primers within the assay. To quantify the absolute abundance of each unique TCRbeta CDR3 rearrangement, sequence reads were collapsed and filtered. For each sample, productive Simpson clonality was calculated by taking the square root of Simpson's diversity index across productive rearrangements. Held by TCRdb, this immuneACCESS table contains in-frame sequences only and omits some clones. Under half of the omission traces to an unresolved V gene where checked; the cause of the rest is unknown. That table gives V, J and clone size, and the DNA gave D and trimming. Across this sample there are around 130,000 clones, with under 90% seen only once. The biggest ten clones account for more than 10% of the sample.

The junction shows trimming of 4 bases on V and 4 bases on J, and the gene matches do not reach 6 bases of it. CDR1 and CDR2, looked up from the germline V gene, are KGHSH and LQKENI. The CDR3 runs 16 amino acids, cysteine and phenylalanine included. CDR3 DNA only is kept here, 48 bases in frame from base 1. A note on this clone: Its antigen target is currently unknown. No qualities accompany the bases; no much larger clone lies one base away.

Collaborating institutions collected whole blood in K2EDTA tubes following their own protocols. Collaborator samples were shipped for TCRbeta analysis as frozen whole blood, isolated PBMCs, or DNA extracted from either sample type. This receptor was identified in a woman in her sixties or seventies with acute or convalescent COVID-19. The sequence links TRBV18 to TRBJ2-5; TRBD2 lines up with 13 middle nucleotides. The specimen was peripheral blood. The CDR3 protein sequence reads: CASSLGLAGTLETQYF. In nucleotides, the sequence is TGTGCCAGCTCACTGGGACTAGCGGGGACCTTAGAGACCCAGTACTTC.